The clone carrying this TCR beta chain occurred a few times. The antigen is undetermined. J gave up 6 bases and V 4 bases, and 9 bases lay outside the gene matches. Germline lookup yields CDR1 MGHDK and CDR2 SYGVNS. This CDR3 is 15 amino acids long. This sample was taken from a study of blood T cells in healthy people across ages. Overall study results and limits: Roughly linearly, TCR beta diversity per million T cells fell as age increased. More naive CD4+ cells and higher diversity were found in long-lived than in aged donors.

Caucasian individuals from Russia who were healthy and aged 6 to 90 acted as donors. Total RNA amounts of at least 6 micrograms were extracted per sample. The use of a sample-barcoded 5' primer and a J-beta primer mix characterized a second PCR of roughly 7 to 12 cycles. TCRdb redid the calling of the 5' RACE reads with MiXCR, one entry per CDR3 protein. The sample has 1,500,000 or so distinct CDR3 sequences, around 55% seen once; the top ten hold over 5%. Material: blood. V gene TRBV25-1 combines with J gene TRBJ2-3; TRBD2 aligns across 8 bases. This clonotype was sampled from a man between 18 and 29 years old in good health. The CDR3 sequence: CASSGYGRADDTQYF. The DNA of the CDR3 is TGTGCCAGCAGTGGATACGGGAGGGCCGACGATACGCAGTATTTT.